This T cell receptor (beta chain) was obtained from a study of cytomegalovirus exposure and HLA in healthy donors (dated by TCRdb to 2015 to 2018). Background for the entire study: An earlier analysis of around 600 of the donors reported 250 to 350 Gb of sequence data and roughly 110 million unique TCR beta sequences from around 200 million T cells. The number of donors typed differed by locus, with roughly 629-640 for A, B, C, DRB1 and DQB1, roughly 520 for DQA1, about 610 for DPA1, and about 450 for DPB1. Across about 370 genotyped donors of the cohort, an average of 235,054 unique TCR beta nucleotide sequences per donor were sequenced, and roughly 18% of those sequences were non-productive. A later analysis re-examined previously published TCR beta repertoires from 610 or so donors and added high-resolution HLA genotyping to investigate patterns of TCR occurrence. Along with the approximately 700-subject first cohort, a separate validation cohort of roughly 110 different subjects was used. Of the roughly 400 genotyped donors, 65% to 90% were placed in the genetic ancestry cluster associated with self-reported Caucasian donors. Rather than using new phenotypic data, the later analysis identified candidate immune exposures from TCR beta sequences and from how often those sequences occurred across donors. Approximately 300 gigabases of sequencing data and around 90 million unique TCR sequences made up an early release that covered under 750 HLA-typed donors. In a later genetic analysis, genome-wide SNP genotypes for about 55% of the roughly 700 donors were used, and that subset was treated as a discovery cohort. Alongside the repertoire data, information on donor age, sex, ethnicity and CMV serostatus was compiled. The study aimed to test whether signatures of past pathogen exposure could be identified by cataloging public T cell receptors. The study profiled the T cell repertoires of 500 to 800 subjects by immunosequencing and related them to cytomegalovirus serostatus. All discovery cohort repertoires had been generated on a single sequencing platform. An earlier analysis of some 600 of the donors applied high-throughput TCR beta sequencing to assess whether each TCR beta V gene segment acted as functional or pseudogenic. High-throughput TCR immunosequencing, statistical association of individual TCRs with disease status, and machine learning were combined to predict cytomegalovirus infection status. Class I and class II HLA loci were covered by the typing at four-digit resolution. A handful of DR-DQ haplotypes were handled as single units for association and clustering because linkage in the cohort was strong.

The cohort consisted of approximately 690 healthy bone marrow donors. At the time of sampling, all cohort members were nominally healthy, though unrecorded immune exposures were likely present. The donor was CMV seropositive and belonged to the group of more than 250 seropositive cohort members. Every donor gave a peripheral blood sample, and the peripheral blood mononuclear cells from that sample were used for TCR beta sequencing. The Qiagen DNeasy Blood Extraction Kit was used to extract genomic DNA from the blood cell samples. The CDR3 runs 15 residues from the cysteine to the phenylalanine. The kept DNA is CDR3 alone, 45 bases in frame from the first base. Compared with germline, V lacks 3 bases and J lacks 4 bases; bases without a gene match: 6. From a lookup of the germline V gene, CDR1 and CDR2 are MGHRA and YSYEKL. The paper as a whole reports these results and caveats: Because counts were too low, more than 15 rarely observed V segments, including chromosome 9 orphons, were excluded from the earlier analysis of around 640 of the donors. When HLA alleles, especially DR and DQ, strongly co-occurred, TCR associations were difficult to assign to individual alleles. The classifier was reported to diagnose cytomegalovirus status with high specificity and sensitivity in both the original cohort and the validation cohort. In the study, around 150 TCR beta chains were listed as associated with cytomegalovirus. In a later analysis, HLA-associated TCR beta chains showed more clonal expansion and lower generation probabilities than non-associated chains that were equally common. An association between a missense DCLRE1C variant and V-gene and J-gene trimming of TCR beta chains was found in a later genetic analysis and replicated in an independent cohort. Most CMV-associated TCR beta chains appeared to be HLA-restricted in a later analysis, and the HLA associations seemed to be driven largely by CMV exposure. Most TCR sequences were observed very rarely across donors, whereas some public TCRs were present in many individuals. The presence/absence analyses assumed that sequencing depth was roughly uniform across donors, and that assumption may not be true. In vitro tests confirmed that a few of the cytomegalovirus-associated TCR beta chains recognize cytomegalovirus antigens. It was suggested by the authors that the approach could potentially be generalized to other disease states and immunological phenotypes. At a false discovery rate of 0.05, a later analysis linked 15,000 to 20,000 TCR beta sequences to specific HLA alleles. Only TCR beta chains were sequenced in this cohort, and the absence of alpha or paired-chain data limited detectable features. A group of highly shared sequence variants was considered likely to be a technical artifact of the sequencing pipeline. Several of the top co-occurrence clusters appeared to be linked to parvovirus B19, influenza, CMV and Epstein-Barr virus, according to a later analysis. Broadly in line with IMGT annotations, most TCR beta V segments showed up in productive rearrangements about 87% or about 30% of the time in an earlier analysis of around 600 of the donors. A further reported finding was that TCR beta sequences accurately predicted the HLA-A and HLA-B alleles for most subjects in the first cohort. A later analysis found that TCR association rates varied across HLA loci, with DRB1 alleles showing the most associated TCRs and HLA-C alleles the fewest. A later genetic analysis reported fewer N-insertions in productive TCRs among donors in an Asian-associated ancestry cluster than the approximately 670-donor mean. The only immune exposure information available for the cohort was CMV serostatus. Correlated functional status among segregating V segments might be attributable to linkage disequilibrium, but an unknown experimental factor could not be ruled out. Some IMGT-functional V segments, including TRBV6-2 and TRBV6-3, could not be told apart with the 87-base-pair reads, so those segments were excluded. Because HLA typing was unavailable for some donors at each locus, only the typed subset was used in association tests.

A word on this clone: The antigen it binds to is not known.

The method was the immunoSEQ multiplex PCR assay. A mixture of 60 forward primers for TCR Vbeta segments and 13 reverse primers for TCR Jbeta segments was used in the multiplex PCR. The CDR3 region of rearranged TCR beta genes was amplified from genomic DNA by a multiplex PCR assay. The amplified TCR beta libraries were sequenced on the Illumina HiSeq System as 87-base-pair reads. In the paper's pipeline: Across the 600 to 700 repertoires, a later analysis counted approximately 83 million unique TCR beta chains, around 11 million of which were shared by at least two donors. A nearest-neighbor algorithm error-corrected the raw reads and collapsed the reads into unique sequences, merging closely related sequences to remove PCR and sequencing errors. V, D and J gene segments were assigned by aligning CDR3 sequences to IMGT reference sequences. For a sequence to be retained, a match of at least six nucleotides was required to both a V gene segment and a J gene segment. Rearrangements were classified as productive when the CDR3 lacked stop codons and remained in frame with V and J, and all other rearrangements were classified as non-productive. Following IMGT convention, CDR3 was defined as the stretch from the second conserved V-encoded cysteine to the conserved J-encoded phenylalanine. Sequences without an unambiguous match to a single V gene segment were excluded from the earlier analysis of several hundred of the donors. In an earlier analysis of almost 600 of the donors, a V segment was called functional when productive rearrangements were above 56.7%, and segregating when the standard deviation between donors exceeded 5%. To diagnose cytomegalovirus status from the catalog of TCR beta chain sequences, a statistical classification framework was built. V and J gene assignment, in a later analysis, came from comparing TCR nucleotide sequences with IMGT/GENE-DB human TR gene sequences. The TCRdist pipeline was used in a later analysis to assign CDR3 sequences and most-parsimonious VDJ recombination scenarios. In a later analysis, each TCR beta chain was defined by its CDR3 amino acid sequence together with its V-gene family, and reads lacking a unique V-gene family were excluded. To address suspected cross-contamination and a sequencing artifact, a later analysis removed 550 to 750 highly shared, low-generation-probability nucleotide sequences. A later analysis calculated a clonal expansion index for each public chain from normalized within-repertoire ranks of inferred template counts. In a later analysis, generation probabilities were computed using a VDJ recombination model fitted to out-of-frame rearrangements, and the results were checked against IGoR. Hypergeometric tests were used in a later analysis to score TCR-TCR, TCR-HLA and TCR-CMV co-occurrence, with a repertoire-size bias correction applied to the TCR pairs. A later analysis estimated false discovery rates by permuting HLA or CMV assignments 20 times. A later analysis grouped co-occurring TCRs with DBSCAN, adding TCRdist sequence similarity when clustering within HLA-allele-positive subsets. Repertoires with fewer than 30,000 or more than 120,000 public chains were left out of co-occurrence clustering, as were about 5 repertoires with anomalous nucleotide sharing. Here the immuneACCESS table is served through TCRdb, limited to in-frame sequences with V and J called. Missing clones are a known gap in these copies; in checked studies unresolved V genes cover under half, and the rest lacks a known reason. V and J calls and clone size follow that table, whereas D and trimming were derived from the DNA. The sample table includes approximately 68,000 clones. The top ten clones comprise roughly 8% of the sample.

This receptor was obtained from a female donor in good health and CMV-seropositive. The chain is assembled from TRBV4-1 and TRBJ1-3; the junction holds 7 bases that match TRBD1. The source material was PBMCs. Read as DNA, the sequence is TGCGCCAGCAGCCAGCGACAGGGTGCAGGAAACACCATATATTTT. It is translated as CASSQRQGAGNTIYF.